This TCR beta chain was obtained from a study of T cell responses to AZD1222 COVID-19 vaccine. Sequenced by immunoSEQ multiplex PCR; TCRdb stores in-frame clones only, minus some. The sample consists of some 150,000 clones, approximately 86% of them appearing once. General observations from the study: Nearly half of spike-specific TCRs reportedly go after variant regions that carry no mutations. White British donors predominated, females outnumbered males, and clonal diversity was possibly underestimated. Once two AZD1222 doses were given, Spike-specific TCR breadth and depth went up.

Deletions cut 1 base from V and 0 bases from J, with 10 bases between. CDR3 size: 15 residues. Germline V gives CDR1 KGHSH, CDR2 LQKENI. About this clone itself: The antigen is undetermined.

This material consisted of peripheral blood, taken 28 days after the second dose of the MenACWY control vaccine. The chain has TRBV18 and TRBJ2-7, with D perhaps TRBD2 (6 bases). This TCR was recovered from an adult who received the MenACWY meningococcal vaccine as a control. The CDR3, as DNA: TGTGCCAGCTCACCACTGCGGGGAGACTCCTACGAGCAGTACTTC. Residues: CASSPLRGDSYEQYF.